The 9 T cell receptor beta chains presented below share a single source sample, sequenced in a study of blood T cell repertoires in COVID-19. Libraries were prepared by immunoSEQ multiplex PCR; TCRdb keeps only in-frame clonotypes and omits some of them. The sample holds about 320,000 clones, around 88% seen once. Sequencing was carried out using peripheral blood. These receptors came from a woman between 25 and 40 years old with COVID-19, enrolled during active disease.

This clone has a handful of counts. This rearrangement joins TRBV3-1 (or the pseudogene TRBV3-2) to TRBJ2-2, with no clear D. CDR1 is LGHDT and CDR2 is YNNKEL in the germline V gene (reference sequence). V shed 0 bases and J shed 3 bases, with 8 bases lying between them. The CDR3 runs to 15 residues. The CDR3 here is CASSQDYSHTGELFF. The CDR3 coding sequence is TGTGCCAGCAGCCAAGATTACAGCCACACCGGGGAGCTGTTTTTT.

V gene TRBV6-5 combines with J gene TRBJ1-1; no clear D gene. Germline V gene data show CDR1 as MNHEY and CDR2 as SVGAGI. The V end lost 8 bases, the J end lost 0 bases, and 13 bases lay between the germline ends. CDR3 length: 14 amino acids. The DNA of the CDR3 is TGTGCCAGCTGGGGAGGCCTGATGAACACTGAAGCTTTCTTT. Its protein is CASWGGLMNTEAFF.

This clone was seen once. The chain joins TRBV6-2 or TRBV6-3 to TRBJ2-2; D remains ambiguous. With 4 bases removed from V and 3 bases from J, the gap between germline ends came to 12 bases. Germline V CDR1 and CDR2: MNHEY, SVGEGT. The CDR3 contains 15 residues. CDR3 amino acids: CASSFAAKHTGELFF. CDR3 nucleotides: TGTGCCAGCAGTTTTGCGGCTAAGCACACCGGGGAGCTGTTTTTT.

V usage is TRBV30 and J usage is TRBJ2-4; possible D gene TRBD1, 5 bases. Trimming removed 5 bases at V and 6 bases at J, with 17 bases between. Germline lookup yields CDR1 GTSNPN and CDR2 SVGIG (reference sequence). This CDR3 has 14 residues. The CDR3 spells CAWDAVGPPNIQYF. CDR3 coding DNA: TGTGCCTGGGATGCGGTGGGGCCACCAAACATTCAGTACTTC.

The chain couples TRBV30 to TRBJ2-7; 9 bases are shared with TRBD1. This CDR3 is 15 amino acids long. Germline CDR1 GTSNPN, CDR2 SVGIG (reference sequence). With V trimmed by 1 base and J by 4 bases, 8 bases remained unmatched. The CDR3 DNA sequence: TGTGCCTGGAGTGACCCGGGACAGGGCACGTACGAGCAGTACTTC. It specifies CAWSDPGQGTYEQYF.

The rearrangement uses TRBV11-3 and TRBJ2-1; 10 bases are a match to TRBD2. The length of the CDR3 is 14 residues. Germline V gene sequence: CDR1 SGHNT, CDR2 YENEEA. V lost 4 bases to trimming and J lost 4 bases; unmatched junction nucleotides: 1. This chain's CDR3 is CASSWTSGYNEQFF. CDR3 in DNA: TGTGCCAGCAGCTGGACTAGCGGATACAATGAGCAGTTCTTC.

The chain carries TRBV5-1 and TRBJ2-7; the D gene is possibly TRBD1 (6 bases). The CDR3 runs to 15 residues. The germline CDR1 and CDR2 sequences are SGHRS and YFSETQ. V dropped 4 bases and J dropped 1 base, with 15 bases sitting between them. Here the CDR3 DNA reads TGCGCCAGCAGCCATACAGGGTCGGGATCCTACGAGCAGTACTTC. Its translation: CASSHTGSGSYEQYF.

This chain uses TRBV6-5 with TRBJ1-5, with D possibly TRBD1 on 6 matching bases. Per the germline V gene, CDR1 is MNHEY and CDR2 is SVGAGI. The CDR3 spans 14 residues. The V gene lost 6 bases and the J gene lost 7 bases, with 16 bases spanning the gap. In nucleotides, the CDR3 is TGTGCCAGCAGCCCAGGGATTACAGGGCAGCCCCAGCATTTT. Residues: CASSPGITGQPQHF.

The chain joins TRBV18 to TRBJ2-5, with D possibly being TRBD1 (5 bases). The V gene lost 9 bases and the J gene lost 5 bases, with 16 bases spanning the gap. This CDR3 comprises 13 residues. Germline values: CDR1 KGHSH, CDR2 LQKENI. CDR3 DNA: TGTGCCAGTATTCAGGGTTTTGAGGAGACCCAGTACTTC. This sequence encodes CASIQGFEETQYF.